The 24 T cell receptor beta chains reported below all come from one sample, sequenced in a study of identical twins. TCRdb fed the 5' RACE reads into MiXCR, producing one record per CDR3 protein. The repertoire holds 550,000 to 700,000 distinct CDR3 sequences, with around 9.6% as singletons. A further study also used this sample, focusing on yellow fever vaccine responses in identical twins.

The sample comprised PBMCs. The receptors here all came from a woman aged 18-29 years in good health.

This clonotype was observed many times. The CDR3 here is CASSVFSGISYEQYF. The CDR3 DNA reads as TGTGCCAGCAGCGTATTTTCCGGGATCTCCTACGAGCAGTACTTC. J is TRBJ2-7 and V is TRBV9; tentative D call: TRBD2 (5 bases). V lost 1 base to trimming and J lost 0 bases, with 11 bases between them. The CDR3 is made up of 15 amino acids. The germline V gene has CDR1 SGDLS and CDR2 YYNGEE.

This clonotype was picked up a small number of times. The genes are TRBV7-2 and TRBJ1-1; 11 positions match TRBD1. The germline gives CDR1 SGHTA, CDR2 FQGNSA. The CDR3 runs to 14 residues. The J segment lost 7 bases and the V segment lost 6 bases, leaving 7 bases of the junction unmatched. CDR3 in DNA: TGTGCCAGCAGGTCCGGGACAGGGGGTAATGAAGCTTTCTTT. Protein sequence: CASRSGTGGNEAFF.

This clonotype has only a few counts. This may be a read error, as it is one base from a much larger clone. This chain links TRBV5-1 with TRBJ1-6; D gene uncertain. Looked up from germline, CDR1 is SGHRS and CDR2 is YFSETQ. Trimming removed 3 bases at V and 0 bases at J, with 7 bases between. The CDR3 runs 15 residues. The CDR3 sequence is CASSWESSYNSPLHF. CDR3 coding DNA: TGCGCCAGCAGCTGGGAGAGCTCCTATAATTCACCCCTCCACTTT.

The table lists this clonotype with a few counts. V and J are TRBV5-1 and TRBJ2-7; D might be TRBD2 (5 bases). CDR1 is SGHRS and CDR2 is YFSETQ in the germline V gene. V was shortened by 1 base and J by 4 bases, with 15 bases between the two germline ends. This CDR3 region has 15 residues. DNA of the CDR3: TGCGCCAGCAGCTTGTGGGAGCCATCAAATTACGAGCAGTACTTC. Amino acids: CASSLWEPSNYEQYF.

This clonotype has ten or more counts. The chain is built from TRBV29-1 and TRBJ2-3; D might be TRBD2 (6 bases). CDR1 is SQVTM, CDR2 ANQGSEA, per germline. The CDR3 consists of 12 residues. Trimming left V 4 bases short and J 3 bases short, with 8 bases between. The CDR3 is CSVVRGTDTQYF. The CDR3 region has the DNA TGCAGCGTTGTGCGGGGAACAGATACGCAGTATTTT.

This clonotype was recorded at least ten times. The chain joins TRBV18 to TRBJ2-5; D might be TRBD1 (5 bases). Trimming removed 1 base from V and 11 bases from J, with 17 bases in between. The germline CDR1 and CDR2 sequences are KGHSH and LQKENI. The CDR3 contains 14 residues. The CDR3 DNA is TGTGCCAGCTCACCACGCGGCGACAGCCCTCGTCAGTACTTC. Translation gives CASSPRGDSPRQYF.

This clonotype was observed a few times. The J gene is TRBJ2-6, the V gene TRBV10-3, with D perhaps being TRBD1 or TRBD2 (5 bases each). The CDR3 spans 16 residues. The germline gives CDR1 ENHRY, CDR2 SYGVKD. With 6 bases removed from V and 4 bases from J, the gap between germline ends came to 16 bases. DNA for the CDR3: TGTGCCATCAGACAAAAAGGGACCTCCGGGGCCAACGTCCTGACTTTC. Translation: CAIRQKGTSGANVLTF.

The table lists this clonotype with many counts. V usage is TRBV5-1 and J usage is TRBJ2-2; D gene uncertain. CDR3 length: 14 amino acids. V lost 7 bases and J 2 bases, leaving 12 bases between the germline ends. Per germline, CDR1 SGHRS and CDR2 YFSETQ. CDR3 region: CASVASSNTGELFF. The DNA for the CDR3 is TGCGCCAGCGTCGCCAGCAGCAACACCGGGGAGCTGTTTTTT.

This chain uses TRBV11-3 with TRBJ2-5, with D possibly TRBD1 on 5 matching bases. The V end was cut by 1 base, the J end by 2 bases, with 14 bases between. This CDR3 contains 16 residues. Germline loops: CDR1 SGHNT, CDR2 YENEEA. This CDR3 is CASSLGVGLGQETQYF. DNA for the CDR3: TGTGCCAGCAGCTTAGGTGTGGGGCTGGGGCAAGAGACCCAGTACTTC.

The sample holds many counts of this clonotype. The V and J genes are TRBV29-1 and TRBJ2-7, with 7 bases identical to TRBD1. The CDR3 is 12 amino acids. Germline CDR1 and CDR2: SQVTM and ANQGSEA. V was clipped by 5 bases and J by 5 bases; unmatched bases: 6. The CDR3 loop reads CSVTKQGNEQYF. The DNA of the CDR3 is TGCAGCGTTACAAAACAGGGGAACGAGCAGTACTTC.

Ten or more counts support this clonotype. The CDR3 DNA reads as TGTGCCAGCAGCGTAGCCCAGAACACTGAAGCTTTCTTT. Its protein product is CASSVAQNTEAFF. The chain is built from TRBV9 and TRBJ1-1, with no clear D. There are 13 residues in the CDR3. The germline V gene has CDR1 SGDLS and CDR2 YYNGEE. Trimming took 0 bases from V and 1 from J, leaving 4 bases between them.

CDR3 nucleotides: TGTGCCAGCAGCTCGCGACTAGCGGGATCAGATACGCAGTATTTT. The encoded protein is CASSSRLAGSDTQYF. V usage is TRBV7-9 and J usage is TRBJ2-3; 11 positions match TRBD2. Germline-derived CDR1 and CDR2 are SEHNR and FQNEAQ (reference sequence). CDR3 size: 15 residues. After removal of 4 bases from V and 4 bases from J, the junction contained 4 bases not matched to a gene. Full variable domain (missing parts from reference TRBV7-9 and TRBJ2-3): DTGVSQNPRHKITKRGQNVTFRCDPISEHNRLYWYRQTLGQGPEFLTYFQNEAQLEKSRLLSDRFSAERPKGSFSTLEIQRTEQGDSAMYLCASSSRLAGSDTQYFGPGTRLTVL.

There are many counts of this clonotype. This chain links TRBV7-2 with TRBJ1-1, with D possibly TRBD1 on 5 matching bases. Germline CDR1 SGHTA, CDR2 FQGNSA. CDR3 length: 13 residues. V was clipped by 1 base and J by 5 bases, with 8 bases between them. CDR3 DNA: TGTGCCAGCAGCTTAGGGGACGGGACTGAAGCTTTCTTT. This translates into CASSLGDGTEAFF.

The V call is TRBV4-3, the J call TRBJ2-5, with D unclear. The V end was cut by 0 bases, the J end by 2 bases, with 13 bases between. CDR1 and CDR2 from the germline V gene are LGHNA and YSLEER. The CDR3 is made up of 16 amino acids. The CDR3 protein is CASSQDLWSAQETQYF. The CDR3 DNA reads as TGCGCCAGCAGCCAAGATCTTTGGTCAGCTCAAGAGACCCAGTACTTC.

The chain links TRBV7-9 to TRBJ2-5; unclear D gene. The CDR3 contains 15 residues. V was pared by 1 base and J by 5 bases, with 14 bases between. Germline assignment: CDR1 SEHNR and CDR2 FQNEAQ (reference sequence). The CDR3 coding sequence is TGTGCCAGCAGCTTAGGAAAGGTCGCCCGGGAGACCCAGTACTTC. Translating gives CASSLGKVARETQYF.

The V and J genes are TRBV7-9 and TRBJ2-2; TRBD1 might be the D (6 bases). The CDR3 sequence is 14 residues long. Trimming took off 5 bases at V and 6 bases at J, with 13 bases between the two ends. CDR1 is SEHNR and CDR2 is FQNEAQ in the germline V gene (reference sequence). CDR3 sequence: CASSPQGHAGELFF. The CDR3 DNA reads as TGTGCCAGCAGCCCCCAGGGACACGCCGGGGAGCTGTTTTTT.

This clonotype showed up many times. The chain employs TRBV12-3 or TRBV12-4 and TRBJ2-5; 7 positions agree with TRBD1. The CDR3 loop spans 14 amino acids. V gave up 2 bases and J gave up 3 bases; unmatched junction bases: 3. CDR3 DNA sequence: TGTGCCAGCAGTTTAAGCACAGGGGAAGAGACCCAGTACTTC. Translation gives CASSLSTGEETQYF.

As to this clonotype: The junction departs from germline at one end; a sequencing error may be responsible. The J gene is TRBJ2-2, the V gene TRBV6-1, with a weak D call TRBD2 (5 bases). The CDR3 runs to 13 residues. The germline CDR1 and CDR2 sequences are MNHNS and SASEGT. CDR3 region: CASSEDSTGEMFF. CDR3 in DNA: TGTGCCAGCAGTGAAGACAGCACCGGGGAGATGTTTTTT.

The V call is TRBV10-3, the J call TRBJ2-1; 8 bases align to TRBD2. There are 16 residues in the CDR3. V was pared by 3 bases and J by 6 bases, with 10 bases of the junction left unmatched. Germline-derived CDR1 and CDR2 are ENHRY and SYGVKD. The CDR3 nucleotides are TGTGCCATCAGTGATAACGGGAGGGCCTTAGGCAATGAGCAGTTCTTC. Protein product: CAISDNGRALGNEQFF.

The table lists this clonotype with many counts. V is TRBV7-3 and J is TRBJ2-5; D is uncertain. Germline lookup yields CDR1 SGHTA and CDR2 FQGTGA. There are 19 residues in the CDR3. Trimming stripped 5 bases from V and 5 bases from J, with 30 bases between. The CDR3 region is CASSAKPRGYNNMAETQYF. The CDR3 DNA follows: TGTGCCAGCAGCGCCAAGCCCCGCGGCTACAATAATATGGCGGAGACCCAGTACTTC.

This clonotype was counted between two and nine times. V usage is TRBV7-8 and J usage is TRBJ1-6, with 9 bases matching TRBD1. J gave up 6 bases and V 3 bases, and 3 bases lay outside the gene matches. The CDR3 covers 15 residues. Germline V gene sequence: CDR1 SGHVS, CDR2 FQNEAQ. In nucleotides, the CDR3 is TGTGCCAGCAGCTTGAACAGGGGGCGTAATTCACCCCTCCACTTT. Translation: CASSLNRGRNSPLHF.

This clonotype has ten or more counts. V is TRBV7-2 and J is TRBJ1-1, with a tentative D call TRBD1 (5 bases). With 4 bases removed from V and 5 bases from J, the gap between germline ends came to 20 bases. The CDR3 totals 16 residues. Germline V gene lookup returns CDR1 SGHTA and CDR2 FQGNSA. DNA for the CDR3: TGTGCCAGCAGCTCCGTAGCAGGGTCCGGCGGGACTGAAGCTTTCTTT. This sequence encodes CASSSVAGSGGTEAFF.

Ten or more counts support this clonotype. V and J are TRBV5-1 and TRBJ2-7; D is unclear. V was cut by 0 bases and J by 3 bases, with 10 bases left in between. Per germline, CDR1 SGHRS and CDR2 YFSETQ. The CDR3 length is 14 residues. The CDR3 DNA reads TGCGCCAGCAGCTTGGAGGGCAGAAGCTACGAGCAGTACTTC. Amino acid sequence: CASSLEGRSYEQYF.

The CDR3 here is CASRRAGGPSDTQYF. DNA for the CDR3: TGCGCCAGCAGGCGAGCGGGAGGGCCTTCAGATACGCAGTATTTT. The V call is TRBV5-1, the J call TRBJ2-3; 10 bases map to TRBD2. V was pared by 5 bases and J by 4 bases, with 7 bases of the junction left unmatched. CDR1 is SGHRS, CDR2 YFSETQ, per germline. The CDR3 has 15 residues.